The clone carrying this T cell receptor beta chain has a handful of counts. What it binds is not known. The V and J ends lost 0 bases and 0 bases, in that order; junction bases with no gene match: 8. CDR3 length: 20 amino acids. The germline CDR1 and CDR2 sequences are SGHTA and FQGTGA. As for time point: patch test 2, 6 weeks after DPC sensitization. Sample treatment: therapeutic diphenylcyclopropenone sensitization with weekly scalp DPC. Ahead of applying each patch test, blood was sampled. This entry comes from a study of human T cells and chemical hapten exposure. Study at large: Sensitization applied 2% DPC to about 2 cm by about 2 cm of upper inner arm skin. Patients, mostly women, had alopecia areata, alopecia totalis or alopecia universalis.

Study-wide results and caveats: Expanded TCRs clustered into significantly more large CDR3 similarity groups than controls, the analysis revealed.

MiXCR was run by TCRdb on the RACE reads, yielding one entry per CDR3 protein. The sample shows around 130,000 distinct CDR3 sequences, about an eighth of them seen only once. The sample consisted of whole blood, taken in connection with sensitization to the hapten diphenylcyclopropenone (DPC). The receptor's source is a woman aged 45 to 65 with alopecia areata. Some clones in this sample may be carry-over from other donors' samples. The chain uses TRBV7-3 and TRBJ2-2, with 12 bases identical to TRBD2. This CDR3 reads CASSLTKGLAGGTNTGELFF. The DNA for the CDR3 is TGTGCCAGCAGCTTAACGAAGGGACTAGCGGGTGGGACGAACACCGGGGAGCTGTTTTTT.